The 17 T cell receptor beta chains in this list originate from one sample, sequenced in a study of post-analysis software for immune sequencing data (dated by TCRdb to the mid-2010s). Their target antigens are unknown. Results and caveats for the whole study, not just this receptor: Significantly higher frequencies in patients than in controls were found for about five TRBV segments, including TRBV5-6, TRBV5-1 and TRBV20-1.

To prepare the library, PCR was applied. Sequencing used an Illumina HiSeq 2500. Unique molecular identifiers were incorporated into TCR beta cDNA libraries to reduce PCR and sequencing biases. TCRdb reanalyzed the raw reads on its own, using fastp at Q25 for trimming and MiXCR for clone calling, and kept in-frame beta chains. Rows with a matching CDR3 protein are joined into one entry that keeps the most common DNA and genes. The sample contains hundreds of thousands of distinct CDR3 sequences, 35% to 45% of them found a single time. The ten largest make up approximately 4.6% of the sample. Sequences were obtained from blood. Receptors were obtained from a girl aged 5-17 years with multiple sclerosis.

This clonotype was detected ten times or more. This chain uses TRBV20-1 with TRBJ1-4; no firm D call. Deletions cut 6 bases from V and 15 bases from J, with 17 bases between. This CDR3 is 11 amino acids long. The germline gives CDR1 DFQATT, CDR2 SNEGSKA (reference sequence). The CDR3 loop reads CSAQETEMVFF. The CDR3, as DNA: TGCAGTGCCCAGGAAACAGAAATGGTGTTTTTT.

A note on this clonotype: This may come from a read error, since a much larger clone is one base off. CDR3 residues: CASSVAGLYNEQYF. CDR3 nucleotides: TGTGCCAGCAGTGTGGCGGGGCTCTACAATGAGCAGTACTTC. This rearrangement joins TRBV2 to TRBJ2-5; a weak D match, TRBD2 (6 bases). CDR3 length equals 14 residues. In germline, CDR1 is SNHLY, CDR2 FYNNEI. The V and J ends lost 4 bases and 11 bases respectively, with 20 bases between them.

The genes are TRBV6-1 and TRBJ2-3, with 9 nucleotides matching TRBD2. The CDR3 runs 15 residues. The V gene end was trimmed by 1 base and the J gene end by 7 bases; junction bases not matched to a gene: 6. Germline assignment: CDR1 MNHNS and CDR2 SASEGT. CDR3 sequence (DNA): TGTGCCAGCAGTGAAGGGGGACTAGCATTCTATACGCAGTATTTT. This translates into CASSEGGLAFYTQYF.

This clonotype was found a few times. This may be a read error: a much more frequent sequence differs by one nucleotide. The V gene is TRBV7-2, the J gene TRBJ2-1; D not certain. Germline assignment: CDR1 SGHTA and CDR2 FQGNSA. The CDR3 is 12 residues long. Here the CDR3 DNA reads TGTGCCAGCAGCTTCTCCCACAATGAGCAGTTCTTC. Translating it yields CASSFSHNEQFF.

With regard to this clonotype: It may be a read error: a sequence one base away is much more abundant. The rearrangement joins TRBV18 to TRBJ2-1; D is perhaps TRBD2 (6 bases). Gene TRBJ2-7 matches the end of the DNA better, so the J call may be wrong. Germline CDR1 reads KGHSH; CDR2 reads LQKENI. CDR3 size: 15 residues. CDR3 nucleotide sequence: TGTGCCAGCTCTCGGACTACCGGACGTTACAATGAGCAGTACTTC. It specifies CASSRTTGRYNEQYF.

The sample holds many counts of this clonotype. The chain is built from TRBV7-2 and TRBJ1-1; D is undetermined. V was clipped by 6 bases and J by 2 bases, with 7 bases between them. The V gene's germline CDR1 is SGHTA and CDR2 FQGNSA. This CDR3 is 12 amino acids long. CDR3 sequence: CASRPPNTEAFF. CDR3 bases: TGTGCCAGCAGGCCCCCCAACACTGAAGCTTTCTTT.

The chain carries TRBV4-1 and TRBJ2-1; TRBD2 agrees at 14 bases. The CDR3 consists of 17 residues. Germline loops: CDR1 MGHRA, CDR2 YSYEKL. V lost 5 bases and J lost 7; bases outside the gene matches: 10. The CDR3 loop reads CASSTPGLAGALNEQFF. Written as DNA, the CDR3 is TGCGCCAGCAGCACCCCGGGACTAGCGGGGGCCCTGAATGAGCAGTTCTTC.

The gene calls are TRBV4-1 and TRBJ2-3; 9 positions match TRBD2. The CDR3 length is 18 residues. Germline values: CDR1 MGHRA, CDR2 YSYEKL. V was pared by 0 bases and J by 0 bases, with 7 bases of the junction left unmatched. The CDR3 bases are TGCGCCAGCAGCCAAGATCCTGCTAGCGGGGCTAGCACAGATACGCAGTATTTT. This translates into CASSQDPASGASTDTQYF.

The chain employs TRBV12-3 or TRBV12-4 and TRBJ2-3, with TRBD2 matching over 13 bases. The length of the CDR3 is 16 residues. With V trimmed by 6 bases and J by 3 bases, 6 bases remained unmatched. DNA for the CDR3: TGTGCCAGCAGACCGGGACTAGCGGGGATAACAGATACGCAGTATTTT. The encoded protein is CASRPGLAGITDTQYF.

Concerning this clonotype: Since a much larger clone is just one base distant, this may be a read error. This chain links TRBV10-3 with TRBJ2-6; tentative D call: TRBD1 (7 bases). Looked up from germline, CDR1 is ENHRY and CDR2 is SYGVKD. This CDR3 region has 17 residues. CDR3 nucleotide sequence: TGTGCCATCAGCGGGGGTAGAGGGGGCCCCGGGGTCAACGTCCTGACTTTC. The encoded protein is CAISGGRGGPGVNVLTF.

Ten or more counts support this clonotype. This sequence joins TRBV21-1 and TRBJ2-5. TRBV21-1 corresponds to a pseudogene. The CDR3 runs 16 residues. The DNA for the CDR3 is TGTGCCAACAGCAAAGCGGGGCAGCAAAAGAGAGAGACCCAGTACTTC. Encoded protein: CANSKAGQQKRETQYF.

Note on this clonotype: This may arise from a read error, as a much more abundant clone is one base away. The chain is built from TRBV5-1 and TRBJ2-1, with 7 bases matching TRBD1. Germline V gene data show CDR1 as SGHRS and CDR2 as YFSETQ. J was trimmed by 10 bases and V by 4 bases; bases with no gene match: 11. CDR3 length: 14 amino acids. CDR3 sequence reads: CASSRDREFYEQFF. The CDR3 DNA follows: TGCGCCAGCAGCCGAGACAGGGAATTCTACGAGCAGTTCTTC.

A remark on this clonotype: This CDR3 is missing its conserved last phenylalanine or tryptophan, likely due to a read error. V is TRBV15 and J is TRBJ2-1; 11 bases line up with TRBD2. V was clipped by 1 base and J by 8 bases; unmatched bases: 4. The CDR3 has 15 residues. The germline CDR1 and CDR2 sequences are LNHNV and YYDKDF (reference sequence). CDR3 residues: CATSRGTSGFDEQFL. The CDR3 DNA reads TGTGCCACCAGCAGAGGGACTAGCGGGTTCGATGAGCAGTTCCTC.

In its sample, this clonotype was seen many times. The chain is built from TRBV20-1 and TRBJ1-4; no clear D. V dropped 8 bases and J dropped 5 bases, with 15 bases sitting between them. Per the germline V gene, CDR1 is DFQATT and CDR2 is SNEGSKA (reference sequence). This CDR3 is 13 amino acids long. CDR3 protein: CSPSTGRNEKLFF. DNA for the CDR3: TGCAGTCCCAGCACCGGGCGAAATGAAAAACTGTTTTTT.

This clonotype has a handful of counts. V usage is TRBV12-3 or TRBV12-4 and J usage is TRBJ1-1, with no clear D. Trimming left V 5 bases short and J 4 bases short, with 11 bases between. The CDR3 extends over 13 amino acids. CDR3 coding DNA: TGTGCCAGCAGTACAGAACGGAGCACTGAAGCTTTCTTT. As protein: CASSTERSTEAFF.

This clonotype was seen at least ten times. The chain couples TRBV9 to TRBJ1-5; no reliable D call. Germline assignment: CDR1 SGDLS and CDR2 YYNGEE. This CDR3 region has 15 residues. V lost 2 bases, J lost 0 bases, and 9 bases lay in between. CDR3 in amino acids: CASSVGVGSNQPQHF. The CDR3 DNA sequence: TGTGCCAGCAGCGTTGGGGTTGGTAGCAATCAGCCCCAGCATTTT.

The chain has TRBV6-5 and TRBJ2-1; the D call may be TRBD1 or TRBD2 (5 bases each). The germline V gene has CDR1 MNHEY and CDR2 SVGAGI. The CDR3 consists of 12 residues. The germline V and J ends were trimmed by 8 bases and 6 bases, with 11 bases remaining between them. The CDR3, as DNA: TGTGCCAGCTCGGGACCGCTCAATGAGCAGTTCTTC. Protein product: CASSGPLNEQFF.